The rows below give T cell receptor beta chains drawn from one sample of a study of T cell repertoires in cytomegalovirus infection. TCRdb ran MiXCR on the reads and lists one entry per CDR3 protein. The sample holds about 60,000 distinct CDR3 sequences; 33% are singletons and the top ten take around three quarters. Their antigens remain unidentified. Input material: PBMCs, sequenced either directly or after in vitro stimulation (not recorded which). The receptors originated from a human donor in good health (CMV status not recorded). Some clones in this sample may be carry-over from other donors' samples. Both conserved end residues are part of each CDR3. D genes are given only for firm matches. Size values are once, few and many counts, or a class for expanded clones, and some rows have none.

D	length	V	J	size	CDR3	DNA
NA	15	TRBV20-1	TRBJ2-7	NA	CSAFDRNKVAYEQYF	TGCAGTGCTTTTGACAGAAACAAGGTCGCCTACGAGCAGTACTTC
NA	13	TRBV5-6	TRBJ2-7	NA	CASSSGQYGEQYF	TGTGCCAGCAGCTCCGGACAGTATGGGGAGCAGTACTTC
NA	16	TRBV6-1	TRBJ2-7	NA	CASSRTHRGSSYEQYF	TGTGCCAGCAGTAGGACGCACCGGGGGAGCTCCTACGAGCAGTACTTC
NA	10	TRBV29-1	TRBJ2-1	NA	CSVEANEQFF	TGCAGCGTTGAAGCCAATGAGCAGTTCTTC
TRBD1	15	TRBV10-3	TRBJ1-2	few	CAISEGQGRVYGYTF	TGTGCCATCAGTGAAGGACAGGGGCGCGTCTATGGCTACACCTTC
NA	13	TRBV10-3	TRBJ1-1	NA	CAIREDMVREAFF	TGTGCCATCAGAGAAGACATGGTACGTGAAGCTTTCTTT
NA	13	TRBV7-2	TRBJ2-3	many	CASSFQWADTQYF	TGTGCCAGCAGCTTCCAATGGGCAGATACGCAGTATTTT
NA	14	TRBV7-2	TRBJ2-1	many	CASSSSSSYNEQFF	TGTGCCAGCAGCTCTTCTAGCTCCTACAATGAGCAGTTCTTC
NA	15	TRBV10-3	TRBJ1-1	few	CAISESWGRDTEAFF	TGTGCCATCAGTGAGTCGTGGGGCAGGGACACTGAAGCTTTCTTT
NA	11	TRBV6-1	TRBJ1-1	few	CASSLLEVAFF	TGTGCCAGCAGTCTGTTGGAGGTAGCTTTCTTT
NA	13	TRBV15	TRBJ1-5	NA	CATSRRTDQPQHF	TGTGCCACCAGCAGACGGACTGATCAGCCCCAGCATTTT
TRBD1	18	TRBV19	TRBJ2-6	NA	CASKGVRTGHSGANVLTF	TGTGCCAGTAAAGGGGTACGGACAGGGCACTCTGGGGCCAACGTCCTGACTTTC
NA	17	TRBV7-2	TRBJ2-5	many	CASSLALGGTLQETQYF	TGTGCCAGCAGCTTAGCGCTTGGCGGGACCCTACAAGAGACCCAGTACTTC
TRBD2	14	TRBV20-1	TRBJ2-2	NA	CSASGGVYTGELFF	TGCAGTGCTAGCGGGGGGGTCTATACCGGGGAGCTGTTTTTT
TRBD1	16	TRBV11-2	TRBJ2-3	NA	CASTMGGTGRRDTQYF	TGTGCCAGCACCATGGGGGGGACAGGGCGAAGAGATACGCAGTATTTT
NA	15	TRBV5-1	TRBJ2-3	NA	CASSRLGQYTDTQYF	TGCGCCAGCAGCCGTCTCGGACAGTACACAGATACGCAGTATTTT
NA	14	TRBV28	TRBJ2-6	few	CASSLPSGANVLTF	TGTGCCAGCAGTTTACCCTCTGGGGCCAACGTCCTGACTTTC